This entry features one TCR beta chain sequence. Its antigen remains unknown. This sample is part of a study of T cell responses to AZD1222 COVID-19 vaccine. Study summary: Second doses at about 4 or about 12 weeks were pooled. General study results and limits: Repertoire sampling happened only post peak T cell response. Clonal diversity was possibly underestimated, and the donors were mostly white British, with more females. Vaccine-associated CD4 TCRs spanned spike, dominant at 160-218 and 743-854.

The protocol was immunoSEQ multiplex PCR, while the TCRdb copy is restricted to in-frame clones and leaves out a portion. In the table there are 110,000 to 150,000 clones, roughly 90% of which are singletons. Germline V lookup: CDR1 GTSNPN, CDR2 SVGIG (reference sequence). The CDR3 totals 12 residues. V dropped 5 bases and J dropped 7; count of bases not matched to a gene: 5. Sequenced material: peripheral blood, taken on day 0 of AZD1222 vaccination. V is TRBV30 and J is TRBJ2-1, with 7 bases identical to TRBD1. The receptor comes from an adult in good health. The CDR3 loop is CAWGHRGNEQFF. CDR3 DNA: TGTGCCTGGGGGCACAGGGGAAATGAGCAGTTCTTC.